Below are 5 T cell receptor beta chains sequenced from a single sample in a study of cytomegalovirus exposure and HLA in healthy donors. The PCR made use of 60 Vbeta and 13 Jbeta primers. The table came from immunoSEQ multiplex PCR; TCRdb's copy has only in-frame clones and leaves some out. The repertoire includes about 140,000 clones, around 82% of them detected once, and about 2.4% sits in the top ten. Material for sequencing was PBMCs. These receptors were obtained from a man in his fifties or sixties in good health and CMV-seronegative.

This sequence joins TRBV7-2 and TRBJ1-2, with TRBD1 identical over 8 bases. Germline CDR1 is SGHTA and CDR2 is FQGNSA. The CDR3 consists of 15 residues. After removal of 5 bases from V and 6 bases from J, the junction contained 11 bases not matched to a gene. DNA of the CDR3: TGTGCCAGCAGCCGCAGATCGACAGGGGTAAATGGCTACACCTTC. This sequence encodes CASSRRSTGVNGYTF.

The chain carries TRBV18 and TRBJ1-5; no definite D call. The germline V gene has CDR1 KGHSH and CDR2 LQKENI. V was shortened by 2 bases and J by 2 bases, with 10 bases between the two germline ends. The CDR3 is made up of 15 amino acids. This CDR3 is CASSPGLGGNQPQHF. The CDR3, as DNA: TGTGCCAGCTCACCAGGACTCGGCGGCAATCAGCCCCAGCATTTT.

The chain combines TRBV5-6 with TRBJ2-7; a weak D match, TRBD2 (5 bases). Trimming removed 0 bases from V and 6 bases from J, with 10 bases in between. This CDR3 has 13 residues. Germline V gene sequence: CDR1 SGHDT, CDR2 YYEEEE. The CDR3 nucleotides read TGTGCCAGCAGCTTGGGGACCCGGGGCGAGCAGTACTTC. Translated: CASSLGTRGEQYF.

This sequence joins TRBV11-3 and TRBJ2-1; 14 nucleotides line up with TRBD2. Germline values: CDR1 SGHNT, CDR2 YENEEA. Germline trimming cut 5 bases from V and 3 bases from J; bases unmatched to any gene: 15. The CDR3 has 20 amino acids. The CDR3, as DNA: TGTGCCAGCAGCCCCCTCCCTGGACTAGCGGGGGGCCGACACTACAATGAGCAGTTCTTC. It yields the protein CASSPLPGLAGGRHYNEQFF.

CDR3 nucleotide sequence: TGCACCAGCAGCCGCCCCGGGACTACCTTCAGGAGGGAAAAACTGTTTTTT. This sequence encodes CTSSRPGTTFRREKLFF. J is TRBJ1-4 and V is TRBV1. TRBV1 is given as a pseudogene. The CDR3 has 17 amino acids.